Detailed here is one T cell receptor (beta chain). Germline V gene lookup returns CDR1 MNHNS and CDR2 SASEGT. The CDR3 contains 20 residues. Trimming pared 3 bases from V and 1 base from J, leaving 27 bases between. The data belong to a study of blood T cell repertoires in COVID-19. Study-wide background: Researchers got acute and convalescent COVID-19 samples from the United States, Italy and Spain. T cells, B-cell-depleted T cells, or PBMCs provided the cDNA or gDNA that served as material.

Source study methods: Estimates of nucleated cell counts were drawn from the amplification of reference gene primers. Measured with immunoSEQ multiplex PCR; TCRdb has only the in-frame clones, and not every one. V, J and clone size are taken as reported in that table, and D and trimming were inferred from the DNA itself. Seen here are about 140,000 clones, 76% observed once, and the top ten hold 3.5% to 5%. Sample: peripheral blood. The origin of this receptor is a woman at least 80 years old with active or convalescent COVID-19. The V call is TRBV6-1, the J call TRBJ2-5, with D tentatively TRBD2 (7 bases). Written as DNA, the CDR3 is TGTGCCAGCAGTGAGCTACAGGGAGGGCTCAGATACGACCGCCAAGAGACCCAGTACTTC. It encodes CASSELQGGLRYDRQETQYF.